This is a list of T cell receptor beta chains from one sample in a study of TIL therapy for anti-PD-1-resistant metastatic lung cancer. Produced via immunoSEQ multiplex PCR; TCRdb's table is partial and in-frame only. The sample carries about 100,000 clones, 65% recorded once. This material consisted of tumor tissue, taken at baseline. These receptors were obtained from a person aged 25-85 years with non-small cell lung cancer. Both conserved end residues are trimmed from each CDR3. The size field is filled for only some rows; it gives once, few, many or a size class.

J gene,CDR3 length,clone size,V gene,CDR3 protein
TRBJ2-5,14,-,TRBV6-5,ASSYGRTARGETQY
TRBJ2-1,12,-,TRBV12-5,ASAPSGSFNEQF
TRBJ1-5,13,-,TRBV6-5,ASSLTSVRGQPQH
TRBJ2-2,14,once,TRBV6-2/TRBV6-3,ASSYRKGPNTRELF
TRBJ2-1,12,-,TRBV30,AWSVQVRSREQF
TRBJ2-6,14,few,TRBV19,ASSLTGGTGANVLT
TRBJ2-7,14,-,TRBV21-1,ASSTEGTASSYEQY
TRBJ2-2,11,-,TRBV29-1,SVRRTGTGELF
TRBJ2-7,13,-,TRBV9,ASSPQRGAFGEQY
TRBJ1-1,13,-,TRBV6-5,ASRPGDSRLLEAF
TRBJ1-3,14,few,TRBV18,ASSPRQGDSGNTIY
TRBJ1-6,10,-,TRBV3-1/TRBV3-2,ASSQSGSPLH
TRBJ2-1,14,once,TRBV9,ASSSRAGGSYNEQF
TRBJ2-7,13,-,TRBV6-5,ATLFPAGEGYEQY
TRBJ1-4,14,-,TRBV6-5,ASSYSGTVLTEKLF
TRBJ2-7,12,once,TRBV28,ASTTLARSYEQY
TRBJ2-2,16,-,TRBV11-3,ASSLDPSTSLYTGELF
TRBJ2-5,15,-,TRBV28,ASSLLIRDRGLETQY
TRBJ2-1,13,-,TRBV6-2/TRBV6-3,ASSYISGGYREQF
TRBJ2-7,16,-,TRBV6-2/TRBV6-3,ASSYSIYPGTSENEQY
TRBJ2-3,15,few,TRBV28,ASSFGSGRDHTDTQY
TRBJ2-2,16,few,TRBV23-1,ASSQSSYRQGGTGELF
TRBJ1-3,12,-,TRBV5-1,ASSLDIGGNTIY
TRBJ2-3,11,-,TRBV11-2,ASSFSRADTQY
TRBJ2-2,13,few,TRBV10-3,AITATGGDTGELF
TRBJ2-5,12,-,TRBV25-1,ASAVAVGQETQY
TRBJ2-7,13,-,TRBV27,ASSPRTSGGYEQY